Sequencing of this TCR beta chain was carried out in a study of blood T cell repertoires in COVID-19 (TCRdb year 2020). In terms of the full investigation: Collaborator samples came from the United States, Italy and Spain and covered acute and convalescent phases of COVID-19. The prospective study material was composed of cDNA or gDNA derived from T cells, B-cell-depleted T cells, or PBMCs. The dataset comprised deeply sampled blood TCRbeta repertoires from subjects exposed to, actively infected with, or recovered from COVID-19. The repertoires were released in a freely available public database meant as a resource for research on the immune response to SARS-CoV-2. The samples were drawn from the first 160 participants of the ongoing ImmuneRACE study and from 950 to 1,500 subjects provided by 6 global collaborators. A de-identified subject ID, COVID-19 status, age in years and sex were almost always included in the sample metadata. Where available, HLA class I and class II types were obtained from metadata supplied by the sample provider rather than from assay-based typing.

What the research found in general, with its limitations: The amount of clinical and demographic metadata varied by source and participant and was provided uncurated.

As concerns this clone: What antigen it recognizes has not been identified. Per-base qualities were not stored, and no clone one base away is much larger.

TCRbeta CDR3 regions were amplified from genomic DNA by means of the immunoSEQ Assay, a bias-controlled multiplex PCR. The study's own analysis went as follows. The number of nucleated cells in each sample was estimated from the amplification of reference gene primers within the assay. To quantify the absolute abundance of each unique TCRbeta CDR3 rearrangement, sequence reads were collapsed and filtered. For each sample, productive Simpson clonality was calculated as the square root of Simpson's diversity index across productive rearrangements. Held by TCRdb, this immuneACCESS table contains in-frame sequences only and omits some clones. Under half of the omission traces to an unresolved V gene where checked; the cause of the rest is unknown. From that table come the V and J calls and clone size; the DNA was used to work out D and trimming. The sample contains around 100,000 clones, approximately 69% of them found a single time. Clones ranked in the top ten supply about 5.9% of the sample.

Germline trimming amounts to 4 bases on V and 5 bases on J, with 10 as the count of junction bases outside the gene matches. From cysteine to phenylalanine, the CDR3 is 17 amino acids long. The DNA shown is the 51-base CDR3, in frame from base 1. Taken from the germline V gene, the CDR1 and CDR2 loops are SGHAT and FQNNGV. Each collaborating institution followed its own protocols to collect whole blood in K2EDTA tubes. Collaborator samples were shipped for TCRbeta analysis as frozen whole blood, isolated PBMCs, or DNA extracted from either sample type. This receptor chain uses TRBV11-2 and TRBJ2-1; 11 bases in the middle match TRBD2. Sequencing was carried out using peripheral blood. The TCR was taken from a man aged 80 or over with acute or convalescent COVID-19. In nucleotides, the sequence is TGTGCCAGCAGCTCCGAATTGACTAGCGGGGTCCACAATGAGCAGTTCTTC. It codes for CASSSELTSGVHNEQFF.